The 9 T cell receptor beta chains reported below all come from one sample, sequenced in a study of CD8 T cells in Susac syndrome. Roughly 0.45 to 1 ug RNA was reverse transcribed with random hexamers. TCRdb independently ran MiXCR on the immunoSEQ multiplex PCR reads; one entry per CDR3 protein. Of 140,000 to 150,000 distinct CDR3 sequences listed, roughly 94% are singletons. Input material: CD4+ T cells from PBMCs. The source is a human donor in good health.

The chain uses TRBV20-1 and TRBJ2-3; TRBD2 matches at 8 bases. The J segment lost 4 bases and the V segment lost 3 bases, leaving 3 bases of the junction unmatched. From germline, CDR1 is DFQATT and CDR2 SNEGSKA (reference sequence). The CDR3 runs to 13 residues. CDR3 nucleotide sequence: TGCAGTGCTAGCGGGAGGGCCGCAGATACGCAGTATTTT. It codes for CSASGRAADTQYF.

This clonotype was observed a single time. The V call is TRBV24-1, the J call TRBJ2-5; 11 positions match TRBD2. This CDR3 contains 19 residues. Losses at the gene ends were 4 bases for V and 1 base for J; bases not matched to a gene: 13. Germline CDR1 reads KGHDR; CDR2 reads SFDVKD. CDR3 in amino acids: CATSDRPRTSGRIQETQYF. As DNA, the CDR3 is TGTGCCACCAGTGACCGACCCAGGACTAGCGGGCGAATCCAAGAGACCCAGTACTTC.

This chain connects TRBV2 to TRBJ2-5, with D tentatively TRBD1 (5 bases). The CDR3 runs to 13 residues. Between the trimmed V and J ends, which lost 3 bases and 2 bases, there was a span of 7 bases. CDR1 is SNHLY and CDR2 is FYNNEI in the germline V gene. Written as DNA, the CDR3 is TGTGCCAGCAGTGAGGGGCCTCAAGAGACCCAGTACTTC. Translating gives CASSEGPQETQYF.

The chain joins TRBV20-1 to TRBJ1-4, with TRBD1 as a possible D gene (6 bases). The CDR3 is 14 amino acids. The germline V gene encodes CDR1 DFQATT and CDR2 SNEGSKA (reference sequence). The V end was cut by 1 base, the J end by 7 bases, with 13 bases between. The CDR3 coding sequence is TGCAGTGCTAGAGTTGTAGGGGGAGGTGAAAAACTGTTTTTT. Its translation: CSARVVGGGEKLFF.

The chain uses TRBV4-2 and TRBJ2-7; 7 nucleotides agree with TRBD1. After removal of 1 base from V and 0 bases from J, the junction contained 3 bases not matched to a gene. The CDR3 spans 15 residues. Germline V gene lookup returns CDR1 LGHNA and CDR2 YNFKEQ. The CDR3 sequence: CASSQGRDSSYEQYF. The CDR3 region has the DNA TGTGCCAGCAGCCAAGGTAGGGACAGCTCCTACGAGCAGTACTTC.

The V gene is TRBV3-1, the J gene TRBJ1-4; D not certain. The V gene's germline CDR1 is LGHDT and CDR2 YNNKEL (reference sequence). This CDR3 is built from 12 residues. The V gene lost 1 base and the J gene lost 8 bases, with 5 bases spanning the gap. The CDR3 region is CASSQAVEKLFF. CDR3 in DNA: TGTGCCAGCAGCCAAGCGGTCGAAAAACTGTTTTTT. The full variable domain, in which reference TRBV3-1 and TRBJ1-4 provide the parts outside the CDR3, is DTAVSQTPKYLVTQMGNDKSIKCEQNLGHDTMYWYKQDSKKFLKIMFSYNNKELIINETVPNRFSPKSPDKAHLNLHINSLELGDSAVYFCASSQAVEKLFFGSGTQLSVL.

This chain joins TRBV4-2 and TRBJ2-3; 10 nucleotides agree with TRBD2. Germline lookup yields CDR1 LGHNA and CDR2 YNFKEQ. The CDR3 is 15 residues long. After removal of 4 bases from V and 7 bases from J, the junction contained 8 bases not matched to a gene. The chain's CDR3 is CASSPLAGVINTQYF. CDR3 nucleotides: TGTGCCAGCAGCCCCCTAGCGGGAGTTATCAATACGCAGTATTTT.

The CDR3, as DNA: TGTGCCAGCAGTTTACCCACTAGCGGGAGGTCAGATACGCAGTATTTT. Protein: CASSLPTSGRSDTQYF. V gene TRBV28 combines with J gene TRBJ2-3; TRBD2 agrees at 12 bases. V shed 2 bases, J shed 4 bases, and the junction held 4 bases outside the gene matches. CDR1 is MDHEN, CDR2 SYDVKM, per germline. The CDR3 covers 16 residues.

The chain's CDR3 is CASSILALSSYNEQFF. The CDR3 DNA reads as TGTGCCAGCAGTATACTAGCGCTAAGCTCCTACAATGAGCAGTTCTTC. The chain recombines TRBV27 with TRBJ2-1, with 7 bases that match TRBD2. Germline V gene data show CDR1 as MNHEY and CDR2 as SMNVEV (reference sequence). Losses at the gene ends were 5 bases for V and 0 bases for J; bases not matched to a gene: 7. CDR3 length equals 16 residues.